This TCR beta chain comes out of a study of CD8+ T cells in alopecia areata. Study-wide context: The drug, oral tofacitinib, was given to treated patients at 5 to 10 mg twice daily. Treated patients were scored for severity by percent of scalp affected. Study conclusions and caveats: In scalp and blood during tofacitinib, many expanded lesional clones persisted. TCR sharing across patients was less clear than in mice, possibly HLA-related.

Treatment in this sample: oral pan-JAK inhibitor, 5-10 mg twice daily. Worth noting for this clone: Its specificity is not known.

CDR1 is SQVTM and CDR2 is ANQGSEA in the germline V gene. V lost 3 bases, J lost 3 bases, and 4 bases stayed unmatched. The CDR3 length is 13 residues. cDNA reverse transcribed from extracted RNA served as the sequencing template. This table comes from immunoSEQ multiplex PCR, and its TCRdb copy is limited to in-frame clones, with some not included. The data contain about 300,000 clones, roughly 60% of them singletons. The source material was CD4+ T cells sorted from blood, sampled at week 24, from a patient treated with tofacitinib. The TCR comes from a human donor with alopecia areata. The chain couples TRBV29-1 to TRBJ1-2; 7 bases are a match to TRBD1. CDR3 in amino acids: CSVETGKDYGYTF. The CDR3 coding sequence is TGCAGCGTTGAGACAGGGAAGGACTATGGCTACACCTTC.